The TCR beta chain described here comes from a study of tissue T cells after allogeneic stem cell transplantation. The CDR3 has 15 amino acids. Germline lookup yields CDR1 SNHLY and CDR2 FYNNEI. Between the trimmed V and J ends, which lost 6 bases and 0 bases, there was a span of 15 bases. Generated by immunoSEQ multiplex PCR, the TCRdb table keeps only in-frame clones and is missing some. Among some 45,000 clones listed, roughly 92% were seen once. Specimen: blood, collected before transplantation. The sequence was collected from a woman aged 35 to 70 who later had graft-versus-host disease after an allogeneic stem cell transplant. The rearrangement joins TRBV2 to TRBJ2-7; maybe TRBD2 (7 bases). CDR3 sequence (DNA): TGTGCCAGCAGGGGGGGGGCGGCGAGCTCCTACGAGCAGTACTTC. This translates into CASRGGAASSYEQYF.